The entry below describes one T cell receptor beta chain. Its antigen is not known. The sample comes from a study of cytomegalovirus exposure and HLA in healthy donors. 60 Vbeta and 13 Jbeta primers were used in PCR. Assay used: immunoSEQ multiplex PCR; TCRdb lists only in-frame clones, some missing. The data show about 200,000 clones, with 82% seen just once and 2.7% held by the top ten. Trimming took off 6 bases at V and 4 bases at J, with 13 bases between the two ends. Germline CDR1 SNHLY, CDR2 FYNNEI. The CDR3 runs to 13 residues. Whole-study findings and limits: Most CMV-associated TCR beta chains appeared HLA-restricted in a later analysis. It was in a later analysis that TCR association rates were seen to vary by HLA locus, highest for DRB1 and lowest for HLA-C.

Source material: PBMCs. The genes are TRBV2 and TRBJ2-7; D is perhaps TRBD1 (6 bases). This TCR came from a woman aged 40 to 50 in good health and CMV-seronegative. The CDR3, as DNA: TGTGCCAGCAGAGCCCCCCAGGGGTACGAGCAGTACTTC. Amino acid sequence: CASRAPQGYEQYF.